This TCR beta chain was obtained from a study of technical replicates of blood from a few donors. V gave up 3 bases and J gave up 4 bases; unmatched junction bases: 8. CDR3 size: 16 residues. CDR1 is MNHNS, CDR2 SASEGT, per germline. Some clones are missing from TCRdb's copy, which holds only in-frame ones; the method was immunoSEQ multiplex PCR. This table has about 75,000 clones, around 92% appearing once. Sequenced sample: T cells isolated from PBMCs. The chain employs TRBV6-1 and TRBJ2-3, with 9 bases aligning to TRBD2. The receptor's source is a human donor in good health. DNA for the CDR3: TGTGCCAGCAGTGAGGGGGCGGGAGGGTGGCCAGATACGCAGTATTTT. Amino acid sequence: CASSEGAGGWPDTQYF.